This T cell receptor (beta chain) was found in a study of blood T cells in healthy people across ages. Sample-barcoded 5' priming and a J-beta primer mix drove a second PCR of roughly 6 to 12 cycles. Carrying 12 random nucleotides, a template-switch adaptor labeled each individual cDNA molecule. Via MiXCR, TCRdb re-called the 5' RACE reads, giving one row per CDR3 protein. The sample contains about a million distinct CDR3 sequences, around two fifths of which appear only once. On this clonotype: The junction does not match germline at one end; this may be a read error.

The CDR3 totals 15 residues. CDR1 and CDR2 from the germline V gene are SGHAT and FQNNGV. V is TRBV11-2 and J is TRBJ2-1, with a tentative D call TRBD2 (7 bases). Sample: blood. This receptor was taken from a man between 18 and 29 years old in good health. The CDR3 loop is CAGSRGGGMYNEQFF. The CDR3 nucleotides read TGTGCCGGCAGCCGAGGGGGGGGCATGTACAATGAGCAGTTCTTC.